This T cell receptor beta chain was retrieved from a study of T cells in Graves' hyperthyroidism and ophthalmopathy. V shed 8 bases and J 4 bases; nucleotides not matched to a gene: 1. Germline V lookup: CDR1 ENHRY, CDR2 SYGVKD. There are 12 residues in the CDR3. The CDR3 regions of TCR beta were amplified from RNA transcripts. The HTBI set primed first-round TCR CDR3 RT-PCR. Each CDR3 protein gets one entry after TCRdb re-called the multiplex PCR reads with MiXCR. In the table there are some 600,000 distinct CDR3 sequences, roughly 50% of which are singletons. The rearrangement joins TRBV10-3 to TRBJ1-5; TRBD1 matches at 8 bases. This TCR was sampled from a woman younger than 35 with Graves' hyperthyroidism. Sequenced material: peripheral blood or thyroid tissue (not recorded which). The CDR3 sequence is CAIGQGNQPQHF. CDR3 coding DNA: TGTGCCATCGGACAGGGAAATCAGCCCCAGCATTTT.